These 8 T cell receptor beta chains were sequenced from one sample in a study of blood T cell repertoires in COVID-19. Here immunoSEQ multiplex PCR was the method, and the copy in TCRdb shows in-frame clones only, minus some. The sample holds tens of thousands of clones, 65% to 90% seen once. Sequencing input: peripheral blood. The receptors shown here come from a human donor in a cohort sampled during active COVID-19.

The rearrangement joins TRBV7-2 to TRBJ2-5, with TRBD2 as a possible D gene (6 bases). The V end lost 5 bases, the J end lost 12 bases, and 31 bases lay between the germline ends. CDR3 length equals 17 residues. The germline V gene encodes CDR1 SGHTA and CDR2 FQGNSA. CDR3 protein: CASSVDPGPSLIKREYF. The CDR3 DNA follows: TGTGCCAGCAGCGTCGACCCCGGACCCTCACTCATAAAGCGGGAGTACTTC.

This chain joins TRBV7-9 and TRBJ1-1, with 7 bases fitting TRBD1. The CDR3 has 15 amino acids. Losses at the gene ends were 7 bases for V and 0 bases for J; bases not matched to a gene: 8. In germline, CDR1 is SEHNR, CDR2 FQNEAQ (reference sequence). The CDR3 protein is CASTDTDRLNTEAFF. The DNA for the CDR3 is TGTGCCAGCACCGACACGGACAGGCTGAACACTGAAGCTTTCTTT.

The V call is TRBV6-2 or TRBV6-3, the J call TRBJ2-1; 7 nucleotides match TRBD1. Trimming took 5 bases from V and 6 from J; bases not matched to a gene: 7. This CDR3 comprises 14 residues. Per germline, CDR1 MNHEY and CDR2 SVGEGT. CDR3 DNA sequence: TGTGCCAGCAGTCACCCTACAGGGGTCAATGAGCAGTTCTTC. It codes for CASSHPTGVNEQFF.

The rearrangement links TRBV28 to TRBJ2-4; D remains ambiguous. V gave up 5 bases and J gave up 0 bases, with 11 bases separating them. The CDR3 sequence is 15 residues long. The germline V gene encodes CDR1 MDHEN and CDR2 SYDVKM. The CDR3: CASSILSLAKNIQYF. CDR3 sequence (DNA): TGTGCCAGCAGTATCCTCTCACTAGCCAAAAACATTCAGTACTTC. The variable domain in full, with the rest retrieved from reference TRBV28 and TRBJ2-4, is DVKVTQSSRYLVKRTGEKVFLECVQDMDHENMFWYRQDPGLGLRLIYFSYDVKMKEKGDIPEGYSVSREKKERFSLILESASTNQTSMYLCASSILSLAKNIQYFGAGTRLSVL.

The chain links TRBV19 to TRBJ1-5; 8 bases agree with TRBD1. CDR1 and CDR2 (germline): LNHDA, SQIVND (reference sequence). The CDR3 has 15 amino acids. V was clipped by 6 bases and J by 6 bases; unmatched bases: 10. This CDR3 is CASRFDRGAGQPQHF. In DNA form, the CDR3 reads TGTGCCAGTAGATTTGACAGGGGCGCGGGTCAGCCCCAGCATTTT. The full variable domain, with the rest looked up from reference TRBV19 and TRBJ1-5, is DGGITQSPKYLFRKEGQNVTLSCEQNLNHDAMYWYRQDPGQGLRLIYYSQIVNDFQKGDIAEGYSVSREKKESFPLTVTSAQKNPTAFYLCASRFDRGAGQPQHFGDGTRLSIL.

This chain links TRBV28 with TRBJ2-7; 10 nucleotides agree with TRBD1. There are 16 residues in the CDR3. V gave up 2 bases and J gave up 3 bases; unmatched junction bases: 7. Germline values: CDR1 MDHEN, CDR2 SYDVKM. CDR3 region: CASSLLFGQGGYEQYF. CDR3 in DNA: TGTGCCAGCAGTTTACTCTTCGGACAGGGGGGCTACGAGCAGTACTTC. The complete variable domain, with remaining parts taken from reference TRBV28 and TRBJ2-7, reads DVKVTQSSRYLVKRTGEKVFLECVQDMDHENMFWYRQDPGLGLRLIYFSYDVKMKEKGDIPEGYSVSREKKERFSLILESASTNQTSMYLCASSLLFGQGGYEQYFGPGTRLTVT.

The rearrangement uses TRBV2 and TRBJ1-3, with D possibly matching TRBD1 (6 bases). Germline values: CDR1 SNHLY, CDR2 FYNNEI. V lost 9 bases to trimming and J lost 0 bases, with 12 bases between them. The CDR3 length is 14 residues. The DNA of the CDR3 is TGTGCCAGGAACAGGGTTAACTCTGGAAACACCATATATTTT. Translation gives CARNRVNSGNTIYF.

The V and J genes are TRBV7-9 and TRBJ2-2; 9 bases are shared with TRBD2. Per germline, CDR1 SEHNR and CDR2 FQNEAQ (reference sequence). This CDR3 is 16 amino acids long. Trimming removed 6 bases from V and 3 bases from J; junction bases left unmatched: 8. The DNA of the CDR3 is TGTGCCAGCAGAGTTCCGGGACTAGCTTACACCGGGGAGCTGTTTTTT. It yields the protein CASRVPGLAYTGELFF.